These 20 T cell receptor beta chains share one sample of origin, sequenced in a study of identical twins. One entry per CDR3 protein, called by TCRdb with MiXCR from the 5' RACE reads. The repertoire holds a few hundred thousand distinct CDR3 sequences, with around a tenth as singletons. This sample also appeared in a second study, on yellow fever vaccine responses in identical twins.

Sample: PBMCs. These receptors all come from a woman aged 18-29 years in good health.

The chain has TRBV20-1 and TRBJ1-6; 9 positions agree with TRBD1. Germline CDR1 and CDR2: DFQATT and SNEGSKA (reference sequence). This CDR3 has 15 residues. V was clipped by 6 bases and J by 11 bases; unmatched bases: 14. This CDR3 is CSAIRPGQGLPPLHF. The CDR3 nucleotides read TGCAGTGCAATCCGCCCGGGACAGGGTCTTCCACCCCTCCACTTT.

The rearrangement uses TRBV5-1 and TRBJ2-3; 7 bases match TRBD1. Germline loops: CDR1 SGHRS, CDR2 YFSETQ. The CDR3 is 11 amino acids. With V trimmed by 7 bases and J by 4 bases, 0 bases remained unmatched. The CDR3 region is CASQGADTQYF. The CDR3 nucleotides are TGCGCCAGCCAGGGGGCAGATACGCAGTATTTT.

There are a few counts of this clonotype. This sequence joins TRBV6-4 and TRBJ2-7; TRBD2 aligns across 12 bases. The germline gives CDR1 MRHNA, CDR2 SNTAGT. The CDR3 extends over 14 amino acids. Trimming took 11 bases from V and 5 from J; bases not matched to a gene: 10. Written as DNA, the CDR3 is TGTGCCGGATCTAGCGGGAGGGCCGTCCACGAGCAGTACTTC. This sequence encodes CAGSSGRAVHEQYF.

V usage is TRBV5-1 and J usage is TRBJ2-1; 10 positions agree with TRBD2. Germline V gene lookup returns CDR1 SGHRS and CDR2 YFSETQ. J was trimmed by 7 bases and V by 2 bases; bases with no gene match: 12. The CDR3 spans 17 residues. The CDR3 nucleotides read TGCGCCAGCAGCTTTAGTGGTATAGCGGGGGGTATGAATGAGCAGTTCTTC. It encodes CASSFSGIAGGMNEQFF.

The chain couples TRBV29-1 to TRBJ2-5; D not certain. Germline V lookup: CDR1 SQVTM, CDR2 ANQGSEA. This CDR3 contains 14 residues. V lost 0 bases and J lost 5, with 13 bases in between. CDR3 in DNA: TGCAGCGTTGAAGATCTCCGGTTCTCGGAGACCCAGTACTTC. Translating it yields CSVEDLRFSETQYF.

V is TRBV6-2 or TRBV6-3 and J is TRBJ2-1; TRBD2 matches at 8 bases. CDR3 length: 14 amino acids. CDR1 MNHEY and CDR2 SVGEGT come from the germline V gene. V lost 2 bases and J lost 8; bases outside the gene matches: 5. This CDR3 reads CASSYPGRGDEQFF. CDR3 DNA: TGTGCCAGCAGTTACCCCGGGCGGGGGGATGAGCAGTTCTTC.

This clonotype was seen a few times. V usage is TRBV20-1 and J usage is TRBJ2-5; 8 nucleotides align to TRBD2. Germline V gives CDR1 DFQATT, CDR2 SNEGSKA (reference sequence). This CDR3 is 14 amino acids long. Trimming removed 5 bases from V and 9 bases from J; junction bases left unmatched: 14. Here the CDR3 reads CSAGHFSAGGAQYF. The CDR3, as DNA: TGCAGTGCTGGACACTTTAGCGCCGGGGGGGCCCAGTACTTC.

This clonotype was counted many times. The chain joins TRBV28 to TRBJ2-3; either TRBD1 or TRBD2 may fit D (5 bases each). From germline, CDR1 is MDHEN and CDR2 SYDVKM. There are 15 residues in the CDR3. The V end lost 6 bases, the J end lost 0 bases, and 13 bases lay between the germline ends. The CDR3 coding sequence is TGTGCCAGCAGCTGGGACGGATCTAGCACAGATACGCAGTATTTT. Translating gives CASSWDGSSTDTQYF.

As regards this clonotype: A junction boundary mismatches the germline segment, possibly from a read error. The V gene is TRBV28, the J gene TRBJ2-3; possible D gene TRBD2, 5 bases. The CDR3 runs 14 residues. Per germline, CDR1 MDHEN and CDR2 SYDVKM. The CDR3: CASSLDGITDTRYF. The CDR3 nucleotides read TGTGCCAGCAGTTTAGACGGGATTACGGATACGCGGTATTTT.

This clonotype occurred a few times. V and J are TRBV20-1 and TRBJ2-2, with D unclear. The ends were cut back, 0 bases at V and 3 bases at J, with 8 bases in the middle. CDR1 and CDR2 from the germline V gene are DFQATT and SNEGSKA (reference sequence). CDR3 length: 14 residues. The CDR3 loop reads CSARDRPYTGELFF. DNA of the CDR3: TGCAGTGCTAGAGACCGACCCTACACCGGGGAGCTGTTTTTT.

V is TRBV25-1 and J is TRBJ2-1; TRBD1 is a possible D gene (6 bases). V gave up 2 bases and J gave up 8 bases, with 19 bases separating them. This CDR3 is built from 16 residues. Germline CDR1 MGHDK, CDR2 SYGVNS. The CDR3 spells CASSEPPGHPEDEQFF. The CDR3 coding sequence is TGTGCCAGCAGTGAACCGCCGGGACACCCTGAGGATGAGCAGTTCTTC. Full variable domain (remainder filled in from reference TRBV25-1 and TRBJ2-1): EADIYQTPRYLVIGTGKKITLECSQTMGHDKMYWYQQDPGMELHLIHYSYGVNSTEKGDLSSESTVSRIRTEHFPLTLESARPSHTSQYLCASSEPPGHPEDEQFFGPGTRLTVL.

The genes are TRBV10-3 and TRBJ2-3; 8 bases fit TRBD2. The CDR3 extends over 17 amino acids. V gave up 3 bases and J gave up 0 bases; unmatched junction bases: 8. Germline V gene sequence: CDR1 ENHRY, CDR2 SYGVKD. CDR3 sequence: CAISDIAGSPSTDTQYF. CDR3 bases: TGTGCCATCAGTGATATAGCGGGGTCCCCTAGCACAGATACGCAGTATTTT.

The chain employs TRBV30 and TRBJ2-2; D is ambiguous. CDR1 and CDR2 from the germline V gene are GTSNPN and SVGIG (reference sequence). V was clipped by 0 bases and J by 5 bases, with 16 bases between them. The CDR3 runs 16 residues. The CDR3 DNA reads as TGTGCCTGGAGTGTACAAACAGTCTCTAGGACCGGGGAGCTGTTTTTT. This codes for CAWSVQTVSRTGELFF. Together with reference TRBV30 and TRBJ2-2, the CDR3 gives the full variable domain: SQTIHQWPATLVQPVGSPLSLECTVEGTSNPNLYWYRQAAGRGLQLLFYSVGIGQISSEVPQNLSASRPQDRQFILSSKKLLLSDSGFYLCAWSVQTVSRTGELFFGEGSRLTVL.

This clonotype was recorded at least ten times. The rearrangement uses TRBV5-1 and TRBJ2-2, with D tentatively TRBD2 (6 bases). CDR1 is SGHRS and CDR2 is YFSETQ in the germline V gene. The CDR3 is 15 residues long. V dropped 4 bases and J dropped 0 bases, with 10 bases sitting between them. The CDR3 DNA is TGCGCCAGCAGCCCGGGAGATCCGAACACCGGGGAGCTGTTTTTT. It codes for CASSPGDPNTGELFF.

This clonotype has more than one count but fewer than ten. The chain recombines TRBV6-5 with TRBJ2-5; D may be TRBD1 (6 bases). In germline, CDR1 is MNHEY, CDR2 SVGAGI. V lost 4 bases and J lost 10, with 19 bases in between. The CDR3 length is 14 residues. CDR3 DNA sequence: TGTGCCAGCAGTTCCACCTCCGGGACAACGGACCAGTACTTC. As protein: CASSSTSGTTDQYF.

The J gene is TRBJ2-1, the V gene TRBV6-1; 7 bases map to TRBD1. This CDR3 is 16 amino acids long. Germline CDR1 reads MNHNS; CDR2 reads SASEGT. J gave up 3 bases and V 10 bases, and 15 bases lay outside the gene matches. CDR3 sequence (DNA): TGTGCCACCCACTCGACAGGGTCGTCGTTCTACAATGAGCAGTTCTTC. Translation gives CATHSTGSSFYNEQFF.

This sequence joins TRBV7-2 and TRBJ2-5, with D perhaps matching TRBD2 (6 bases). Trimming cost V 5 bases and J 5 bases, with 18 bases left between them. This CDR3 has 15 residues. Germline assignment: CDR1 SGHTA and CDR2 FQGNSA. DNA of the CDR3: TGTGCCAGCAGCGCCGGGGGTCTCGGAGGTGAGACCCAGTACTTC. Translated, it gives CASSAGGLGGETQYF.

The chain carries TRBV20-1 and TRBJ2-2; TRBD1 aligns across 8 bases. From germline, CDR1 is DFQATT and CDR2 SNEGSKA (reference sequence). V was pared by 0 bases and J by 4 bases, with 10 bases of the junction left unmatched. The CDR3 sequence is 17 residues long. CDR3 residues: CSARDPPGGWCTGELFF. The DNA for the CDR3 is TGCAGTGCTAGAGATCCCCCAGGGGGCTGGTGCACCGGGGAGCTGTTTTTT.

The chain links TRBV5-1 to TRBJ2-5, with D perhaps given as TRBD1 or TRBD2 (5 bases each). V was pared by 4 bases and J by 3 bases, with 19 bases between. Germline CDR1 reads SGHRS; CDR2 reads YFSETQ. This CDR3 is built from 16 residues. The CDR3 spells CASSHDSGTAKETQYF. The CDR3, as DNA: TGCGCCAGCAGCCATGATTCCGGGACGGCTAAAGAGACCCAGTACTTC.

This clonotype has a handful of counts. This chain uses TRBV12-3 or TRBV12-4 with TRBJ2-7; 12 positions match TRBD2. Trimming at V came to 6 bases and at J to 3 bases, leaving 6 bases not matched to a gene. This CDR3 spans 15 amino acids. The CDR3 sequence: CASSAGLAGYYEQYF. CDR3 nucleotides: TGTGCCAGCAGCGCCGGACTAGCGGGATACTACGAGCAGTACTTC.